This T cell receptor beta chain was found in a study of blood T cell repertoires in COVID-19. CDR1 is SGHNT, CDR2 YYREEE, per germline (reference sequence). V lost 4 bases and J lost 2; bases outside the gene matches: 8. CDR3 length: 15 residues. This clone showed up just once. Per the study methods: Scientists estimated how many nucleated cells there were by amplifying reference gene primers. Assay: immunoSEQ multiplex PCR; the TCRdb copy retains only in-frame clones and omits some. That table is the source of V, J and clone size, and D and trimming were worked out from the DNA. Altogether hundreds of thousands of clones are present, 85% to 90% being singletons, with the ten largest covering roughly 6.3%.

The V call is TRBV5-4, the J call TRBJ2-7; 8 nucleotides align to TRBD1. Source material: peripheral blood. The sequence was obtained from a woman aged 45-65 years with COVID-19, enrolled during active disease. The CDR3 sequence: CASSDAGRGPYEQYF. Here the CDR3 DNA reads TGTGCCAGCAGCGATGCGGGCAGGGGGCCCTACGAGCAGTACTTC.